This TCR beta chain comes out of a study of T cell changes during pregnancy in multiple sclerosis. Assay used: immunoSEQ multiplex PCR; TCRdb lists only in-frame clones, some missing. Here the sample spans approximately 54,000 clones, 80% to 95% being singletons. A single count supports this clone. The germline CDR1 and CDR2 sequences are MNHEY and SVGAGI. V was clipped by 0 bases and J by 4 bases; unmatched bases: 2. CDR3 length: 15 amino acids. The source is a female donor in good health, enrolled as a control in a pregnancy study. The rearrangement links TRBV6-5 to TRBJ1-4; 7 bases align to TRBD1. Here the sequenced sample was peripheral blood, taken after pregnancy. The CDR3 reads CASSYSTGRNEKLFF. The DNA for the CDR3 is TGTGCCAGCAGTTACTCGACAGGGCGTAATGAAAAACTGTTTTTT.